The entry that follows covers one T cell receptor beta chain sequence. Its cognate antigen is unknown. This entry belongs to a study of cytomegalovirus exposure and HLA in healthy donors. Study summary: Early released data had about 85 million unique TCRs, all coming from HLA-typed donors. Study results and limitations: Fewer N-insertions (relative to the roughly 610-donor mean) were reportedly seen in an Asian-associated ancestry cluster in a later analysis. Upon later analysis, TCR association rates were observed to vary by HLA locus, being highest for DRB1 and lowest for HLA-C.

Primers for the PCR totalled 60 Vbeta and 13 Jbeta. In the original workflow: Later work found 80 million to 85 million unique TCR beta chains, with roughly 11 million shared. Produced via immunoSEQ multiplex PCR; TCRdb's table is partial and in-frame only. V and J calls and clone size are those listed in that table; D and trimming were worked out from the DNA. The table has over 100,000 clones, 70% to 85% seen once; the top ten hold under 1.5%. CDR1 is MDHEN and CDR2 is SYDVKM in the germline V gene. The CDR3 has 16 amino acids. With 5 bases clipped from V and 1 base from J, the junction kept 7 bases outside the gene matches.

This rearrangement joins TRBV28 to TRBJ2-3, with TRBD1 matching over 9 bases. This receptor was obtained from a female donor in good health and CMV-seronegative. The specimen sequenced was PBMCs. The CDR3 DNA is TGTGCCAGCAGTCCCCTGGGACAGGGTGGCACAGATACGCAGTATTTT. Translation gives CASSPLGQGGTDTQYF.